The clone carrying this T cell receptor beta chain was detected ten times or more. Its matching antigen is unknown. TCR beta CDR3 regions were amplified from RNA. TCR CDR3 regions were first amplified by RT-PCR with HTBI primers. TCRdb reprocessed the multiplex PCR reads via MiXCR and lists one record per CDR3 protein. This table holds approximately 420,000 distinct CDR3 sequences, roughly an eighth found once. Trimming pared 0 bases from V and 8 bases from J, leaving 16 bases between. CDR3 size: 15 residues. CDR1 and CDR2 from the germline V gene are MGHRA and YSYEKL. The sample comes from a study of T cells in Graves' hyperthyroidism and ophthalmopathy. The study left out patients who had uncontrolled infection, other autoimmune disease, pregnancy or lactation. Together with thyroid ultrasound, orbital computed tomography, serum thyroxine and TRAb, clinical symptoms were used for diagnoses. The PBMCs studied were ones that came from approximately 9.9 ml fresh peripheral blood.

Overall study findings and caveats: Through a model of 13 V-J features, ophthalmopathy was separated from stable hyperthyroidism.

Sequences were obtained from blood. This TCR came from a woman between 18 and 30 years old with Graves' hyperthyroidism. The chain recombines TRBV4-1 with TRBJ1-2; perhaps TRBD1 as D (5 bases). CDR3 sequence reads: CASSQDLTAIGGYTF. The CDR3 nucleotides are TGCGCCAGCAGCCAAGATCTGACAGCGATCGGGGGCTACACCTTC.